The clone carrying this T cell receptor (beta chain) was counted a single time. Its antigen is not identified. This record comes from a study of T cells in narcolepsy. This CDR3 is built from 15 residues. V was pared by 3 bases and J by 5 bases, with 9 bases of the junction left unmatched. From germline, CDR1 is SGHNT and CDR2 YENEEA. Only in-frame clones appear in the TCRdb table, and some are missing; sequencing was by immunoSEQ multiplex PCR. Of 2,500 to 3,000 clones in the sample, 26% were seen once. The receptor was isolated from a human donor with narcolepsy. Sample: cultured CD4+ T cells from cerebrospinal fluid. The J gene is TRBJ2-5, the V gene TRBV11-3; 7 bases agree with TRBD2. DNA for the CDR3: TGTGCCAGCAGCTTTACGACGGGGGGTGTCGAGACCCAGTACTTC. Translated, it gives CASSFTTGGVETQYF.